The next 19 T cell receptor beta chains were all read from a single sample in a study of blood T cell repertoires in COVID-19. The data were produced by immunoSEQ multiplex PCR, yet TCRdb's version contains in-frame clones alone and is incomplete. In the table there are approximately 200,000 clones, around 86% of which are singletons. Sequenced: peripheral blood. The receptor source for this set is a man in his forties or fifties with acute or convalescent COVID-19.

The V call is TRBV12-3 or TRBV12-4, the J call TRBJ2-2; TRBD2 is a possible D gene (6 bases). Trimming took off 3 bases at V and 6 bases at J, with 8 bases between the two ends. The CDR3 is made up of 13 amino acids. Here the CDR3 reads CASSFVAAGELFF. CDR3 nucleotides: TGTGCCAGCAGTTTTGTAGCGGCCGGGGAGCTGTTTTTT.

The CDR3: CASTPWSDSNQPQHF. The CDR3 DNA reads TGTGCCAGCACCCCGTGGTCAGATAGCAATCAGCCCCAGCATTTT. The gene calls are TRBV6-5 and TRBJ1-5; D not certain. The length of the CDR3 is 15 residues. Germline CDR1 MNHEY, CDR2 SVGAGI. Trimming cost V 7 bases and J 0 bases, with 13 bases left between them.

This chain links TRBV5-1 with TRBJ1-1; D gene unclear. The V end lost 4 bases, the J end lost 4 bases, and 17 bases lay between the germline ends. Looked up from germline, CDR1 is SGHRS and CDR2 is YFSETQ. This CDR3 has 15 amino acids. CDR3 sequence reads: CASSPGLWGGTEAFF. The CDR3, as DNA: TGCGCCAGCAGCCCCGGATTGTGGGGAGGCACTGAAGCTTTCTTT. The full variable domain, rest sourced from reference TRBV5-1 and TRBJ1-1, is KAGVTQTPRYLIKTRGQQVTLSCSPISGHRSVSWYQQTPGQGLQFLFEYFSETQRNKGNFPGRFSGRQFSNSRSEMNVSTLELGDSALYLCASSPGLWGGTEAFFGQGTRLTVV.

The chain employs TRBV10-3 and TRBJ1-6; a possible D gene is TRBD1 (5 bases). V dropped 2 bases and J dropped 5 bases, with 10 bases sitting between them. This CDR3 has 15 amino acids. In germline, CDR1 is ENHRY, CDR2 SYGVKD. This CDR3 is CAISEEQENNSPLHF. CDR3 nucleotide sequence: TGTGCCATCAGTGAGGAACAGGAAAATAATTCACCCCTCCACTTT.

The V call is TRBV7-2, the J call TRBJ1-2; D may be TRBD1 (5 bases). There are 13 residues in the CDR3. The germline V gene encodes CDR1 SGHTA and CDR2 FQGNSA. V was cut by 9 bases and J by 7 bases, with 18 bases left in between. The CDR3 is CASLLRRAGGYTF. Written as DNA, the CDR3 is TGTGCCAGTCTCCTGCGCAGGGCTGGTGGCTACACCTTC.

This clone was counted between two and nine times. V gene TRBV11-2 combines with J gene TRBJ1-1; 9 nucleotides align to TRBD1. V dropped 4 bases and J dropped 2; count of bases not matched to a gene: 14. The germline V gene has CDR1 SGHAT and CDR2 FQNNGV. This CDR3 has 18 residues. The CDR3 DNA follows: TGTGCCAGCAGCTCTATACAGGGGGCGGCGAGACAAAACACTGAAGCTTTCTTT. Residues: CASSSIQGAARQNTEAFF.

The chain couples TRBV3-1 (or the pseudogene TRBV3-2) to TRBJ1-1; 8 bases align to TRBD1. Germline V CDR1 and CDR2: LGHDT, YNNKEL (reference sequence). V trimming: 1 base; J trimming: 11 bases; junction bases outside the gene matches: 0. This CDR3 region has 11 residues. In DNA, the CDR3 is TGTGCCAGCAGCCAAGGGACAGGGGCTTTCTTT. It yields the protein CASSQGTGAFF.

This clone was detected only once. J is TRBJ1-1 and V is TRBV11-2; possible D gene TRBD1, 6 bases. The germline V gene has CDR1 SGHAT and CDR2 FQNNGV. The CDR3 is 15 amino acids. V shed 2 bases and J shed 1 base, with 11 bases lying between them. CDR3 DNA sequence: TGTGCCAGCAGCTTATCAACAGGGTGGAACACTGAAGCTTTCTTT. Amino acid sequence: CASSLSTGWNTEAFF.

The chain combines TRBV14 with TRBJ2-2; D unresolved. V was trimmed by 2 bases and J by 0 bases, leaving 7 bases between them. CDR1 and CDR2 from the germline V gene are SGHDN and FVKESK. The CDR3 sequence is 15 residues long. This CDR3 reads CASSQFFPNTGELFF. The CDR3 DNA reads TGTGCCAGCAGCCAATTCTTTCCGAACACCGGGGAGCTGTTTTTT.

This rearrangement joins TRBV6-1 to TRBJ1-6; TRBD1 matches 8 bases. V dropped 4 bases and J dropped 2; count of bases not matched to a gene: 4. Per germline, CDR1 MNHNS and CDR2 SASEGT. The CDR3 contains 16 residues. The CDR3 nucleotides read TGTGCCAGCAGTGTGACAGGGGCGCCCTATAATTCACCCCTCCACTTT. Translation gives CASSVTGAPYNSPLHF.

The chain uses TRBV7-7 and TRBJ2-7, with 9 bases fitting TRBD1. Germline values: CDR1 SSHAT, CDR2 FNYEAQ (reference sequence). The CDR3 has 16 residues. The J segment lost 0 bases and the V segment lost 3 bases, leaving 6 bases of the junction unmatched. The CDR3 loop reads CASSLEPGQGSYEQYF. Written as DNA, the CDR3 is TGTGCCAGCAGCTTGGAGCCGGGACAGGGCTCCTACGAGCAGTACTTC.

This clone was recorded once. The chain employs TRBV11-2 and TRBJ1-2, with TRBD1 matching 7 bases. Losses at the gene ends were 4 bases for V and 4 bases for J; bases not matched to a gene: 3. The CDR3 spans 13 residues. Germline assignment: CDR1 SGHAT and CDR2 FQNNGV. In DNA, the CDR3 is TGTGCCAGCAGCTCGGGACAGATCTATGGCTACACCTTC. Its protein is CASSSGQIYGYTF. Drawing the rest from reference TRBV11-2 and TRBJ1-2, the complete variable domain is EAGVAQSPRYKIIEKRQSVAFWCNPISGHATLYWYQQILGQGPKLLIQFQNNGVVDDSQLPKDRFSAERLKGVDSTLKIQPAKLEDSAVYLCASSSGQIYGYTFGSGTRLTVV.

The chain joins TRBV24-1 to TRBJ2-3, with a weak D call TRBD2 (6 bases). Trimming removed 2 bases from V and 1 base from J, with 6 bases in between. Germline assignment: CDR1 KGHDR and CDR2 SFDVKD. The CDR3 runs 14 residues. The CDR3 sequence is CATSDSGGTDTQYF. In DNA, the CDR3 is TGTGCCACCAGTGATTCGGGGGGCACAGATACGCAGTATTTT.

About this clone: This sample includes further DNA sequences coding for the same CDR3. The V call is TRBV3-1 (or the pseudogene TRBV3-2), the J call TRBJ2-7; D remains ambiguous. Deletions cut 2 bases from V and 3 bases from J, with 2 bases between. Per germline, CDR1 LGHDT and CDR2 YNNKEL (reference sequence). The CDR3 has 11 residues. The CDR3 nucleotides are TGTGCCAGCAGCCAACTCTACGAGCAGTACTTC. Translated, it gives CASSQLYEQYF.

This chain connects TRBV30 to TRBJ1-4, with 7 bases matching TRBD1. V trimming: 3 bases; J trimming: 8 bases; junction bases outside the gene matches: 6. Germline CDR1 GTSNPN, CDR2 SVGIG (reference sequence). The CDR3 totals 13 residues. This CDR3 is CAWRGTVEEKLFF. The CDR3 DNA reads TGTGCCTGGAGAGGGACAGTGGAAGAAAAACTGTTTTTT.

The genes are TRBV7-9 and TRBJ1-2; D uncertain. The CDR3 sequence is 15 residues long. Germline V gene lookup returns CDR1 SEHNR and CDR2 FQNEAQ (reference sequence). Between the trimmed V and J ends, which lost 2 bases and 4 bases, there was a span of 14 bases. The CDR3 region is CASSLLTNKAYGYTF. The CDR3 bases are TGTGCCAGCAGCTTATTGACAAACAAGGCCTATGGCTACACCTTC.

The V gene is TRBV11-2, the J gene TRBJ1-2, with 8 bases that match TRBD1. Germline CDR1 SGHAT, CDR2 FQNNGV. The CDR3 runs to 13 residues. V trimming: 1 base; J trimming: 10 bases; junction bases outside the gene matches: 5. DNA for the CDR3: TGTGCCAGCAGCTTAGTAGGGCAGGGGGCCTACACCTTC. It specifies CASSLVGQGAYTF.

In DNA form, the CDR3 reads TGTGCCAGCAGCTTTAGAACAGATACGCAGTATTTT. Its translation is CASSFRTDTQYF. The J gene is TRBJ2-3, the V gene TRBV5-4; D unclear. Trimming stripped 2 bases from V and 3 bases from J, with 4 bases between. CDR1 is SGHNT, CDR2 YYREEE, per germline (reference sequence). The CDR3 consists of 12 residues.

V gene TRBV6-1 combines with J gene TRBJ1-1; D is perhaps TRBD1 (6 bases). Trimming removed 3 bases from V and 1 base from J, with 18 bases in between. In germline, CDR1 is MNHNS, CDR2 SASEGT. The CDR3 has 17 amino acids. This chain's CDR3 is CASSEELDRRKNTEAFF. For the CDR3, the DNA is TGTGCCAGCAGTGAGGAATTAGACAGGAGAAAGAACACTGAAGCTTTCTTT.